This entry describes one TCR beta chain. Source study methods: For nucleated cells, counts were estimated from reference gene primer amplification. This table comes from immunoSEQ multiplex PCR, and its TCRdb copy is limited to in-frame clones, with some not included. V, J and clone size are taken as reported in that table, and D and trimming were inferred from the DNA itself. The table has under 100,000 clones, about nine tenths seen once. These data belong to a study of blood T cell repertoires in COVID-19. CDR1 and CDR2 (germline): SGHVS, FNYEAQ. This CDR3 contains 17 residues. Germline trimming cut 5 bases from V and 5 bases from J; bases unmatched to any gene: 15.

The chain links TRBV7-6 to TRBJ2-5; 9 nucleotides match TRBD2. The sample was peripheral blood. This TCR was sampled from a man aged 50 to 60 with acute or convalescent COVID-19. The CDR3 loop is CASSLASGETRGETQYF. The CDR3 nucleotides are TGTGCCAGCAGCCTGGCTAGCGGGGAGACACGTGGGGAGACCCAGTACTTC. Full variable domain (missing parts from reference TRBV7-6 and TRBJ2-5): GAGVSQSPRYKVTKRGQDVALRCDPISGHVSLYWYRQALGQGPEFLTYFNYEAQQDKSGLPNDRFSAERPEGSISTLTIQRTEQRDSAMYRCASSLASGETRGETQYFGPGTRLLVL.